The clone carrying this T cell receptor beta chain came up a few times. The antigen is undetermined. Generated by immunoSEQ multiplex PCR, the TCRdb table keeps only in-frame clones and is missing some. In the table there are tens of thousands of clones, about 80% of which are singletons. These data originate in a study of lymphopenia after photon versus proton radiotherapy. In germline, CDR1 is ENHRY, CDR2 SYGVKD. V shed 3 bases and J shed 0 bases, with 12 bases lying between them. This CDR3 is 15 amino acids long. Study conclusions and caveats: Larger post-nadir TCR diversity loss correlated inversely with survival in deceased patients. After the lymphocyte nadir, photon-treated repertoires showed oligoclonal expansion, especially of CD8+ Temra cells.

The genes are TRBV10-3 and TRBJ2-7, with TRBD1 as a possible D gene (5 bases). The origin of this receptor is a woman aged 70-85 years with pancreatic cancer. The sample was peripheral blood, taken from a patient treated with proton-based radiotherapy. The CDR3 spells CAISDQGRSSYEQYF. The DNA of the CDR3 is TGTGCCATCAGTGACCAGGGCCGGAGCTCCTACGAGCAGTACTTC.